These 19 T cell receptor beta chains originate from one sample sequenced in a study of blood T cells in healthy people across ages (dated by TCRdb to 2015 to 2017). The library was made by 5' RACE. Sequencing instrument: Illumina HiSeq 2500. A second PCR of roughly 7 to 11 cycles was performed with a sample-barcoded 5' primer and a J-beta primer mix. In-frame beta chains were kept once TCRdb had trimmed the public reads at Q25 with fastp and called clones with MiXCR. Rows with one shared CDR3 protein collapse into an entry with the most common genes and DNA. In all, the sample holds around 700,000 distinct CDR3 sequences, and 25% of those were seen once. In total, the top ten clones hold under 10% of the sample. This sample also belongs to another study, concerning T cells of mothers and their children.

Specimen: blood. All receptors derive from a boy younger than 18 in good health.

The rearrangement joins TRBV12-3 or TRBV12-4 to TRBJ2-7; maybe TRBD1 (6 bases). This CDR3 contains 16 residues. Trimming took 6 bases from V and 4 from J, leaving 22 bases between them. The CDR3 DNA reads TGTGCCAGCAGACCTAGTCAGGGGCTCGAGGGATACGAGCAGTACTTC. This gives the protein CASRPSQGLEGYEQYF.

The chain couples TRBV5-1 to TRBJ2-7; the D gene is possibly TRBD2 (5 bases). CDR1 and CDR2 from the germline V gene are SGHRS and YFSETQ. The CDR3 is 13 amino acids. Trimming shortened V by 0 bases and J by 6 bases, and 10 bases separated the two germline ends. CDR3 residues: CASSLGPGVEQYF. For the CDR3, the DNA is TGCGCCAGCAGCTTGGGTCCCGGGGTCGAGCAGTACTTC.

V gene TRBV13 combines with J gene TRBJ1-4; D possibly corresponds to TRBD1 (6 bases). CDR1 PRHDT and CDR2 FYEKMQ come from the germline V gene (reference sequence). There are 15 residues in the CDR3. V lost 1 base to trimming and J lost 3 bases, with 9 bases between them. For the CDR3, the DNA is TGTGCCAGCAGCTTAGCGGGGACACCTAATGAAAAACTGTTTTTT. Residues: CASSLAGTPNEKLFF.

There are a few counts of this clonotype. The gene calls are TRBV20-1 and TRBJ2-5, with D possibly matching TRBD2 (6 bases). This CDR3 comprises 18 residues. CDR1 is DFQATT, CDR2 SNEGSKA, per germline (reference sequence). V shed 1 base and J shed 3 bases, with 24 bases lying between them. CDR3 residues: CSARGSAGLANRKETQYF. In nucleotides, the CDR3 is TGCAGTGCTAGAGGATCGGCCGGTCTAGCGAACCGAAAAGAGACCCAGTACTTC.

The chain recombines TRBV19 with TRBJ1-2; D might be TRBD1 (5 bases). This CDR3 is built from 14 residues. Germline CDR1 reads LNHDA; CDR2 reads SQIVND (reference sequence). The ends were cut back, 3 bases at V and 4 bases at J, with 12 bases in the middle. This CDR3 is CASSISTGPYGYTF. As DNA, the CDR3 is TGTGCCAGTAGTATCTCCACAGGACCCTATGGCTACACCTTC.

This chain connects TRBV7-9 to TRBJ2-7; 9 bases are a match to TRBD1. CDR3 length: 17 residues. Germline assignment: CDR1 SEHNR and CDR2 FQNEAQ (reference sequence). With 1 base clipped from V and 5 bases from J, the junction kept 12 bases outside the gene matches. For the CDR3, the DNA is TGTGCCAGCAGCTTAGGGTCGCTCAGGACAGGGGAAAACGAGCAGTACTTC. Protein product: CASSLGSLRTGENEQYF.

The CDR3 reads CSARGLAGVETQYF. The CDR3 DNA reads as TGCAGTGCTAGGGGACTAGCGGGTGTTGAGACCCAGTACTTC. The chain joins TRBV20-1 to TRBJ2-5; TRBD2 matches 12 bases. This CDR3 has 14 residues. Trimming removed 3 bases from V and 5 bases from J; junction bases left unmatched: 4. Looked up from germline, CDR1 is DFQATT and CDR2 is SNEGSKA (reference sequence).

This clonotype was picked up many times. The chain links TRBV7-8 to TRBJ2-5; D gene ambiguous. The CDR3 sequence is 15 residues long. Germline V lookup: CDR1 SGHVS, CDR2 FQNEAQ. Between the trimmed V and J ends, which lost 0 bases and 1 base, there was a span of 9 bases. In DNA form, the CDR3 reads TGTGCCAGCAGCTTAGCGCTGTGGACCCAAGAGACCCAGTACTTC. The encoded protein is CASSLALWTQETQYF.

This clonotype was observed a few times. This chain joins TRBV13 and TRBJ2-7, with D unclear. V was clipped by 2 bases and J by 5 bases, with 10 bases between them. This CDR3 spans 13 amino acids. Germline lookup yields CDR1 PRHDT and CDR2 FYEKMQ (reference sequence). The CDR3 region has the DNA TGTGCCAGCAGCTTATGGAGTACGGACGAGCAGTACTTC. Protein: CASSLWSTDEQYF.

V and J are TRBV29-1 and TRBJ2-4; the match to TRBD2 covers 13 bases. The J segment lost 7 bases and the V segment lost 6 bases, leaving 6 bases of the junction unmatched. Germline values: CDR1 SQVTM, CDR2 ANQGSEA. The CDR3 has 14 residues. The CDR3 loop is CSVTTSGGENIQYF. CDR3 nucleotides: TGCAGCGTGACCACTAGCGGGGGGGAGAACATTCAGTACTTC.

This clonotype was observed a handful of times. An end of the junction does not agree with germline; a read error may underlie this. The CDR3: CASSQDLGLENGQFF. The DNA of the CDR3 is TGCGCCAGCAGCCAAGATCTCGGGCTTGAAAATGGGCAGTTCTTC. The chain combines TRBV4-3 with TRBJ2-1; D is unclear. Germline V gives CDR1 LGHNA, CDR2 YSLEER. The CDR3 runs 15 residues.

The V and J genes are TRBV19 and TRBJ1-1, with D perhaps TRBD1 (6 bases). The CDR3 spans 15 residues. V lost 1 base and J 4 bases, leaving 13 bases between the germline ends. Germline V gives CDR1 LNHDA, CDR2 SQIVND (reference sequence). The CDR3 here is CASSIGGGLSTEAFF. Written as DNA, the CDR3 is TGTGCCAGTAGTATAGGGGGGGGGCTTAGCACTGAAGCTTTCTTT.

This clonotype was picked up many times. This chain joins TRBV12-3 or TRBV12-4 and TRBJ2-7, with 7 nucleotides matching TRBD2. V shed 5 bases and J 3 bases; nucleotides not matched to a gene: 16. The CDR3 spans 17 residues. In DNA, the CDR3 is TGTGCCAGCAGTCTCGCCATGGGCGCGGGAGCCCGCTACGAGCAGTACTTC. This translates into CASSLAMGAGARYEQYF.

This chain links TRBV10-3 with TRBJ2-4, with a possible D match to TRBD1 (5 bases). Trimming pared 3 bases from V and 5 bases from J, leaving 11 bases between. Germline CDR1 is ENHRY and CDR2 is SYGVKD. The CDR3 is 14 residues long. Here the CDR3 DNA reads TGTGCCATCAGTGACCAAGGGGCCGAAAACATTCAGTACTTC. It encodes CAISDQGAENIQYF.

The chain couples TRBV29-1 to TRBJ1-1; the D is unclear. The germline V gene encodes CDR1 SQVTM and CDR2 ANQGSEA. The CDR3 has 14 amino acids. The ends were cut back, 1 base at V and 0 bases at J, with 9 bases in the middle. The CDR3 bases are TGCAGCGTTGAAGTCCTAGGGATGAACACTGAAGCTTTCTTT. The encoded protein is CSVEVLGMNTEAFF.

The rearrangement links TRBV7-2 to TRBJ1-4; unclear D gene. Trimming removed 6 bases at V and 4 bases at J, with 12 bases between. This CDR3 is built from 14 residues. In germline, CDR1 is SGHTA, CDR2 FQGNSA. In DNA, the CDR3 is TGTGCCAGCAGGGACGGGATAAATAATGAAAAACTGTTTTTT. Translated: CASRDGINNEKLFF.

In regard to this clonotype: In this CDR3 the conserved last residue, phenylalanine or tryptophan, is missing, so a read error is likely. This chain joins TRBV2 and TRBJ1-4, with unresolved D. The CDR3 spans 14 residues. The V and J ends lost 3 bases and 4 bases respectively, with 9 bases between them. The germline CDR1 and CDR2 sequences are SNHLY and FYNNEI. The CDR3 is CASSEGSFNEKLFL. CDR3 nucleotide sequence: TGTGCCAGCAGTGAGGGCAGCTTTAATGAAAAACTGTTTTTA.

The table lists this clonotype with a few counts. The chain is built from TRBV6-5 and TRBJ1-1; the D is unclear. This CDR3 is 13 amino acids long. The V gene lost 7 bases and the J gene lost 8 bases, with 17 bases spanning the gap. Germline V gives CDR1 MNHEY, CDR2 SVGAGI. CDR3 sequence reads: CASTLNSAQEAFF. As DNA, the CDR3 is TGTGCCAGCACCCTCAATTCCGCCCAGGAAGCTTTCTTT.

This CDR3 is CASSYSGQGSLWAQYF. CDR3 sequence (DNA): TGTGCCAGCAGTTACTCGGGACAGGGGTCCCTCTGGGCCCAGTACTTC. The gene calls are TRBV6-5 and TRBJ2-5; 10 bases align to TRBD1. The CDR3 has 16 amino acids. The V segment lost 0 bases and the J segment 9 bases; nucleotides outside the gene matches: 10. Germline V gene lookup returns CDR1 MNHEY and CDR2 SVGAGI.